The clone carrying this TCR beta chain was counted many times. Its antigen is as yet unknown. V was cut by 0 bases and J by 2 bases, with 7 bases left in between. The CDR3 consists of 13 residues. Per the germline V gene, CDR1 is DFQATT and CDR2 is SNEGSKA (reference sequence). Unique molecular identifiers were incorporated into the prepared TCRbeta library. One entry per CDR3 protein results from TCRdb running MiXCR on the PCR reads. Of about 290,000 distinct CDR3 sequences in the sample, 7.5% to 9% were seen once. These data originate in a study of T-cell reconstitution after alpha-beta-depleted transplantation in children. General study findings and limits: Among T cells one year after transplant, newly produced cells accounted for most counts and diversity.

J is TRBJ1-1 and V is TRBV20-1; D remains ambiguous. This TCR was sampled from a female patient aged 2-9 years who had a stem cell transplant for Fanconi anemia, so the T cells may come from the graft donor. Sequencing used peripheral blood, obtained 360 days after TCRalphabeta/CD19-depleted stem cell transplant. CDR3 protein: CSARDNGNTEAFF. The CDR3, as DNA: TGCAGTGCTAGAGATAACGGCAACACTGAAGCTTTCTTT.